This T cell receptor beta chain was identified in a study of blood T cell repertoires in COVID-19. Turning to the study itself: Nucleic acid was either cDNA or gDNA, and it came from T cells, B-cell-depleted T cells, or PBMCs.

The CDR3 is 15 residues long. Trimming removed 0 bases from V and 8 bases from J; junction bases left unmatched: 9. Germline CDR1 reads MNHEY; CDR2 reads SVGAGI. Cohort 3 recovery required two negative PCRs, clearance, or symptom resolution. Source study methods: The authors estimated nucleated cell counts from reference gene primer amplification. Produced via immunoSEQ multiplex PCR; TCRdb's table is partial and in-frame only. The D gene and trimming were derived from the DNA, and the V and J assignments and clone size from that table. The repertoire holds almost 200,000 clones, approximately 88% seen once, with approximately 7.6% in the top ten.

Sequencing input: PBMCs or T cells enriched from blood (not recorded which). The chain is built from TRBV6-5 and TRBJ1-2, with 7 nucleotides matching TRBD1. This sequence originates from a woman between 18 and 29 years old who had recovered from COVID-19. The CDR3 loop reads CASSYSYGPGGGYTF. DNA for the CDR3: TGTGCCAGCAGTTACTCATATGGGCCAGGGGGAGGCTACACCTTC.